This T cell receptor (beta chain) was found in a study of beta chain features in type 1 diabetes listed by TCRdb under 2018. For context, the study as a whole: Mean age, gender distribution, total cell number and subset yield did not differ between patients and healthy donors. Across all samples, 90 million to 130 million sorted cells were examined, and cell number per subset correlated strongly with RNA yield. The study compared TCRB repertoires of sorted circulating CD4+ T cell subsets between recently diagnosed type 1 diabetes patients and matched healthy donors. Regulatory and stem cell-like memory subsets were isolated from only 8 patients and roughly eight healthy donors, whereas naive and central memory subsets came from all 30 or so donors.

V gives up 3 bases and J gives up 7 bases, and the segment between their germline ends measures 13 bases. Its CDR3 holds 14 amino acids, cysteine through phenylalanine. Only the CDR3 part of the read is kept: 42 bases, read in frame from the first base. Looking up the germline V gene (reference sequence) yields CDR1 LNHDA and CDR2 SQIVND. Each donor gave one peripheral blood draw, approximately 0.11 L on average, collected into heparinised tubes. Using a panel that included CD45RO, CCR7, CD25, CD127, CD95 and CD27, naive, central memory, regulatory and stem cell-like memory CD4+ T cells were sorted on a BD FACSAria II. A purity above 95% was achieved for all sorted populations. PBMCs were isolated immediately by Lymphoprep density gradient centrifugation and stained directly without culture. So that batch effects would be minimized, each experiment stained and sorted samples in pairs, pairing one healthy donor with one patient.

This clone was counted a few times. Its cognate antigen has yet to be identified. The record has no base qualities; no much larger clone is one base away. On the study overall, not on this receptor specifically: PCR may preferentially amplify shorter templates, but because patient and control samples were amplified and corrected together, any resulting skew would affect both groups equally. Because cDNA was sequenced instead of genomic DNA, highly expressing activated cells could be over-represented, though the groups showed no difference in activation or CD3 levels. Because the HLA sub-analyses included only small numbers of individuals, any influence of HLA type on TCRB rearrangement was left unresolved. Naive, central memory and regulatory TCRB repertoires appeared to be more alike among patients than among healthy donors. At VDJ recombination sites, patients with type 1 diabetes made fewer insertions and deleted more nucleotides, a pattern implying thymic rearrangement abnormalities. Type 1 diabetes patients showed a moderate but significant shortening of TCRB CDR3 length in all four CD4+ subsets.

All of the isolated RNA was reverse transcribed with the High Capacity cDNA Reverse Transcription Kit, so expressed TCRB transcripts were sequenced. Naive, central memory and regulatory T cell samples underwent deep immunoSEQ sequencing, averaging approximately 3.3 million total reads per sample. Sorted cells were lysed in RLT buffer and RNA was extracted with DNase-treated RNeasy Micro or Mini kits, depending on cell number. To prevent cross-contamination, each cell subset was processed individually, whereas patient and healthy donor samples were processed jointly. The immunoSEQ multiplex PCR was used to amplify TCRB sequences from cDNA, generating 87-bp fragments that spanned the CDR3 region. Sequencing of the amplicons was done on the Illumina HiSeq platform. In the paper's pipeline: Synthetic template baselines were used to correct PCR bias computationally, reads within Hamming distance 2 were collapsed, and singletons that could not be merged were discarded. Reads were aligned against IMGT so that V, D and J genes, CDR3 length and insertions or deletions at six rearrangement sites could be assigned. Within each subset, clonotype counts were normalized to sorted cell number, and only after that were true diversity and Gini coefficients computed with the tcR R package. The overlap coefficient, calculated on TCRB nucleotide sequences, was used to quantify repertoire sharing. As a proxy for the pre-selection repertoire, out-of-frame TCRB sequences from naive cells were analyzed. Not all clones reach the TCRdb copy of this immuneACCESS table, which keeps in-frame sequences only. Checked studies attribute under half of the gap to unresolved V genes and leave the rest unexplained. The V and J calls and clone size come from that table; D and trimming were worked out from the DNA. Within this sample are hundreds of thousands of clones, with about 12% of them counted one time only. 0.0095% to 0.013% of the sample comes from the top ten.

The receptor comes from a woman in her late teens or twenties with type 1 diabetes. The source material was naive CD4+ T cells from blood. Interpreted using the paper, the cell subset or site label stands for: true naive CD4+ T cells. The chain is made from TRBV19 and TRBJ1-5; a tentative D call is TRBD1 (5 bases match). For the CDR3, the sequence is CASSIQGVWQPQHF. The sequence in DNA is TGTGCCAGTAGTATTCAAGGGGTTTGGCAGCCCCAGCATTTT.